Listed below are T cell receptor beta chains from one sample, sequenced in a study of cytomegalovirus exposure and HLA in healthy donors. Clones were read by immunoSEQ multiplex PCR, and TCRdb kept only the in-frame ones, dropping some. The data contain about 140,000 clones, around 80% of them seen just once; the ten biggest clones take up over 0.95%. Material: PBMCs. The receptor source for this set is a female donor in good health and CMV-seronegative. CDR3s include the opening cysteine and the closing phenylalanine or tryptophan. The D gene is left open where the match is weak. Clone size is not always given. Where it is, it says once, few, many or a class for expanded clones.

>once|TRBJ2-3|TRBV2|.
CASSRTSRGTDTQYF
TGTGCCAGTAGTAGGACTAGCAGGGGGACAGATACGCAGTATTTT
>.|TRBJ1-2|TRBV28|.
CASSPPLTANGYTF
TGTGCCAGCAGTCCTCCCTTGACAGCGAACGGCTACACCTTC
>.|TRBJ2-3|TRBV28|TRBD2
CASRFSGRATDTQYF
TGTGCCAGCAGGTTTAGCGGGAGGGCCACAGATACGCAGTATTTT
>.|TRBJ1-1|TRBV10-1|.
CASSTANTEAFF
TGCGCCAGCAGTACAGCGAACACTGAAGCTTTCTTT
>.|TRBJ2-3|TRBV5-1|.
CASSLRPGDTQYF
TGCGCCAGCAGCTTAAGGCCGGGGGATACGCAGTATTTT
>.|TRBJ2-3|TRBV4-2|TRBD2
CASSQALAGDTQYF
TGTGCCAGCAGCCAAGCGTTAGCGGGAGATACGCAGTATTTT
>.|TRBJ1-4|TRBV14|TRBD1
CASSRSGTGEKLFF
TGTGCCAGCAGCCGATCCGGGACAGGTGAAAAACTGTTTTTT
>once|TRBJ1-2|TRBV4-1|.
CASSPGTSNYGYTF
TGCGCCAGCAGCCCGGGGACATCTAACTATGGCTACACCTTC
>.|TRBJ1-2|TRBV19|TRBD1
CASSIQPNRGNYGYTF
TGTGCCAGTAGTATCCAACCCAACAGGGGTAACTATGGCTACACCTTC
>few|TRBJ1-2|TRBV28|.
CATMTGSLSGGYTF
TGTGCCACTATGACCGGGTCCTTATCGGGAGGCTACACCTTC
>few|TRBJ1-5|TRBV18|TRBD1
CASSPTGQPSQPQHF
TGTGCCAGCTCACCAACGGGACAGCCTAGTCAGCCCCAGCATTTT
>.|TRBJ2-5|TRBV5-1|TRBD2
CASSGVAGAQETQYF
TGCGCCAGCTCAGGAGTAGCGGGGGCTCAAGAGACCCAGTACTTC
>.|TRBJ2-7|TRBV27|.
CASSSGVSYEQYF
TGTGCCAGCAGTTCAGGCGTGTCCTACGAGCAGTACTTC
>.|TRBJ2-1|TRBV5-4|TRBD1
CASSRRKTGSNEQFF
TGTGCCAGCAGCCGACGCAAGACAGGGAGCAATGAGCAGTTCTTC
>.|TRBJ1-1|TRBV7-9|.
CASIRGEAEAFF
TGTGCCAGCATCCGGGGGGAGGCTGAAGCTTTCTTT
>many|TRBJ1-1|TRBV5-1|TRBD1
CASSLATGETEAFF
TGCGCCAGCAGCTTGGCGACAGGGGAAACTGAAGCTTTCTTT
>.|TRBJ2-2|TRBV9|.
CASSVEQVTGELFF
TGTGCCAGCAGCGTAGAACAGGTCACCGGGGAGCTGTTTTTT
>.|TRBJ2-7|TRBV5-4|.
CASSLGGGGPEQYF
TGTGCCAGCAGCTTGGGGGGAGGGGGACCCGAGCAGTACTTC
>few|TRBJ1-1|TRBV6-5|.
CASSYEKNTEAFF
TGTGCCAGCAGTTACGAGAAGAACACTGAAGCTTTCTTT
>few|TRBJ2-5|TRBV6-6|.
CASSWGTNEETQYF
TGTGCCAGCAGCTGGGGGACAAATGAAGAGACCCAGTACTTC
>.|TRBJ1-3|TRBV9|.
CASSVRAGNTIYF
TGTGCCAGCAGCGTGAGGGCCGGAAACACCATATATTTT
>.|TRBJ1-1|TRBV7-9|TRBD1
CASSGRQGANTEAFF
TGTGCCAGCAGCGGCCGACAGGGGGCGAACACTGAAGCTTTCTTT
>.|TRBJ1-5|TRBV18|TRBD1
CASSRGQGRNQPQHF
TGTGCCAGCTCACGTGGACAGGGTCGGAATCAGCCCCAGCATTTT
>.|TRBJ2-3|TRBV7-9|.
CASSLRGASPDTQYF
TGTGCCAGCAGCTTACGGGGGGCGAGTCCAGATACGCAGTATTTT
>.|TRBJ2-1|TRBV6-5|TRBD2
CASKREGGEQFF
TGTGCCAGCAAACGGGAGGGTGGTGAGCAGTTCTTC
>.|TRBJ2-2|TRBV7-9|TRBD1
CASSPGGQRITGELFF
TGTGCCAGCAGCCCAGGGGGACAGCGAATCACCGGGGAGCTGTTTTTT
>.|TRBJ2-3|TRBV6-1|.
CASSEAPPIAVPLADTQYF
TGTGCCAGCAGTGAAGCGCCTCCGATAGCGGTTCCTTTGGCAGATACGCAGTATTTT
>.|TRBJ2-3|TRBV14|TRBD1
CASNYRGTDTQYF
TGTGCCAGCAACTACAGGGGGACAGATACGCAGTATTTT
>few|TRBJ2-1|TRBV28|TRBD2
CASSQSGSAYNEQFF
TGTGCCAGCAGCCAAAGCGGGAGTGCCTACAATGAGCAGTTCTTC
>.|TRBJ2-7|TRBV29-1|TRBD2
CSAIVLAGAYEQYF
TGCAGCGCCATTGTGCTAGCGGGGGCCTACGAGCAGTACTTC
>.|TRBJ1-1|TRBV28|TRBD1
CASSSHPGQRFTEAFF
TGTGCCAGCAGTTCACATCCGGGACAGAGATTCACTGAAGCTTTCTTT
>few|TRBJ2-7|TRBV19|TRBD2
CASSIGLAGSYEQYF
TGTGCCAGTAGTATTGGTCTAGCGGGATCCTACGAGCAGTACTTC
>.|TRBJ2-7|TRBV11-1|.
CASSSAQVPQYF
TGTGCCAGCAGCTCCGCACAGGTTCCGCAGTACTTC
>.|TRBJ2-7|TRBV6-6|TRBD1
CASSWRQGGEQYF
TGTGCCAGCAGCTGGAGACAGGGTGGCGAGCAGTACTTC
>.|TRBJ2-1|TRBV6-5|.
CASSRGGSYNEQFF
TGTGCCAGCAGTCGGGGTGGCTCCTACAATGAGCAGTTCTTC
>.|TRBJ2-5|TRBV28|.
CASSPPPRVTQYF
TGTGCCAGCAGTCCCCCTCCGAGGGTGACCCAGTACTTC
>.|TRBJ1-6|TRBV30|.
CAWRSRVLNSPLHF
TGTGCCTGGAGATCTCGGGTCCTTAATTCACCCCTCCACTTT
>.|TRBJ1-4|TRBV28|.
CASSLEEEKLFF
TGTGCCAGCAGTTTGGAGGAGGAAAAACTGTTTTTT
>.|TRBJ2-7|TRBV2|.
CASSEVTGTYEQYF
TGTGCCAGCAGTGAGGTCACAGGGACCTACGAGCAGTACTTC
>few|TRBJ1-1|TRBV6-1|.
CASSEALQGREAFF
TGTGCCAGCAGTGAAGCGCTTCAGGGCAGGGAAGCTTTCTTT
>.|TRBJ1-3|TRBV25-1|.
CASSEEFPGNTIYF
TGTGCCAGCAGTGAGGAGTTCCCTGGAAACACCATATATTTT
>.|TRBJ1-1|TRBV5-1|.
CASSSAEIANTEAFF
TGCGCCAGCAGCTCGGCAGAGATAGCGAACACTGAAGCTTTCTTT
>.|TRBJ1-1|TRBV6-1|.
CASSEVGRGTEAFF
TGTGCCAGCAGTGAAGTTGGCAGGGGAACTGAAGCTTTCTTT
>.|TRBJ2-7|TRBV4-1|TRBD1
CASSPMTGGGYEQYF
TGCGCCAGCAGCCCGATGACAGGGGGCGGGTACGAGCAGTACTTC
>.|TRBJ2-2|TRBV29-1|TRBD1
CSVEKGTENTGELFF
TGCAGCGTTGAAAAAGGGACAGAGAACACCGGGGAGCTGTTTTTT
>.|TRBJ1-2|TRBV29-1|.
CSVAPPGADYGYTF
TGCAGCGTGGCCCCTCCAGGGGCGGACTATGGCTACACCTTC
>.|TRBJ2-2|TRBV4-2|.
CASSQDRGAGELFF
TGTGCCAGCAGCCAAGACAGGGGCGCCGGGGAGCTGTTTTTT
>.|TRBJ2-7|TRBV6-5|.
CASRTRDSIYEQYF
TGTGCCAGCAGAACCCGGGATTCAATTTACGAGCAGTACTTC
>.|TRBJ2-7|TRBV2|.
CASRTAYNPSYEQYF
TGTGCCAGCAGGACAGCCTATAACCCCTCCTACGAGCAGTACTTC
>.|TRBJ1-2|TRBV9|.
CASSVGLGRGSPDGYTF
TGTGCCAGCAGCGTAGGTCTGGGACGGGGGAGTCCTGATGGCTACACCTTC
>.|TRBJ1-4|TRBV4-1|.
CASSQRQSQGEKLFF
TGCGCCAGCAGCCAAAGACAAAGCCAAGGTGAAAAACTGTTTTTT
>.|TRBJ2-7|TRBV4-2|TRBD2
CASSAASGSYEQYF
TGTGCCAGCAGCGCAGCTAGCGGGTCTTACGAGCAGTACTTC
>.|TRBJ1-5|TRBV7-9|.
CASSPRGDQPQHF
TGTGCCAGCAGCCCCAGGGGTGATCAGCCCCAGCATTTT